Presented here are 16 T cell receptor beta chains from one specimen sequenced in a study of T cell repertoires in cytomegalovirus infection. TCRdb fed the reads into MiXCR, producing one record per CDR3 protein. The data contain under 300,000 distinct CDR3 sequences, 15% to 20% of them singletons. Sequences were obtained from CD8+ T cells from PBMCs. Receptors originate from a human donor in good health (CMV status not recorded). Some clones in this sample may be carry-over from other donors' samples.

This clonotype was seen a handful of times. The chain joins TRBV28 to TRBJ2-7; D perhaps matches TRBD1 (5 bases). Germline loops: CDR1 MDHEN, CDR2 SYDVKM. V lost 2 bases to trimming and J lost 1 base, with 15 bases between them. The CDR3 is 16 residues long. Here the CDR3 reads CASSLKFRVSSYEQYF. The CDR3 DNA sequence: TGTGCCAGCAGTTTAAAATTCAGGGTTTCTTCCTACGAGCAGTACTTC.

V gene TRBV4-2 combines with J gene TRBJ1-5; D gene unclear. Germline CDR1 reads LGHNA; CDR2 reads YNFKEQ. Trimming removed 1 base at V and 0 bases at J, with 10 bases between. This CDR3 comprises 16 residues. The CDR3 sequence: CASSQVEDYSNQPQHF. The CDR3 nucleotides are TGTGCCAGCAGCCAAGTTGAGGATTATAGCAATCAGCCCCAGCATTTT.

V gene TRBV29-1 combines with J gene TRBJ2-7; D gene unclear. The V and J ends lost 6 bases and 1 base respectively, with 13 bases between them. Germline loops: CDR1 SQVTM, CDR2 ANQGSEA. This CDR3 has 13 amino acids. This CDR3 is CSVLAGVSYEQYF. Here the CDR3 DNA reads TGCAGCGTCTTGGCAGGCGTATCCTACGAGCAGTACTTC.

This clonotype has just a few counts. The chain has TRBV20-1 and TRBJ1-6, with 9 bases that match TRBD1. Unmatched junction bases numbered 4, after V lost 1 base and J lost 3 bases. In germline, CDR1 is DFQATT, CDR2 SNEGSKA (reference sequence). This CDR3 spans 16 amino acids. The CDR3 sequence: CSARVGQGDYNSPLHF. DNA for the CDR3: TGCAGTGCTAGAGTGGGACAGGGAGACTATAATTCACCCCTCCACTTT.

The table lists this clonotype with many counts. The chain joins TRBV7-6 to TRBJ2-1, with no clear D. The CDR3 extends over 14 amino acids. The V gene's germline CDR1 is SGHVS and CDR2 FNYEAQ. With 1 base removed from V and 4 bases from J, the gap between germline ends came to 8 bases. CDR3 protein: CASSLVDGYNEQFF. The CDR3 DNA is TGTGCCAGCAGCTTAGTGGACGGGTACAATGAGCAGTTCTTC. The entire variable domain, with the rest obtained from reference TRBV7-6 and TRBJ2-1, is as follows: GAGVSQSPRYKVTKRGQDVALRCDPISGHVSLYWYRQALGQGPEFLTYFNYEAQQDKSGLPNDRFSAERPEGSISTLTIQRTEQRDSAMYRCASSLVDGYNEQFFGPGTRLTVL.

Ten or more counts support this clonotype. The chain employs TRBV6-5 and TRBJ2-2; D not certain. The CDR3 loop spans 17 amino acids. Germline V lookup: CDR1 MNHEY, CDR2 SVGAGI. Trimming took off 5 bases at V and 2 bases at J, with 18 bases between the two ends. The CDR3: CASSPSTDGPNTGELFF. Written as DNA, the CDR3 is TGTGCCAGCAGTCCATCGACCGACGGCCCCAACACCGGGGAGCTGTTTTTT.

Turning to this clonotype: With a much larger clone just one base away, this may be a read error. The final CDR3 position lacks the conserved phenylalanine or tryptophan, pointing to a likely read error. V usage is TRBV6-6 and J usage is TRBJ2-3; 7 bases agree with TRBD1. The CDR3 is 13 amino acids. Germline CDR1 and CDR2: MNHNY and SVGAGI (reference sequence). Losses at the gene ends were 5 bases for V and 2 bases for J; bases not matched to a gene: 1. Here the CDR3 reads CASSGTDTDTQYL. The CDR3 DNA is TGTGCCAGCAGTGGGACAGACACAGATACGCAGTATCTT.

The chain couples TRBV20-1 to TRBJ1-3; D might be TRBD1 (6 bases). The CDR3 runs to 16 residues. V was shortened by 0 bases and J by 1 base, with 13 bases between the two germline ends. Germline V gene lookup returns CDR1 DFQATT and CDR2 SNEGSKA (reference sequence). CDR3 DNA: TGCAGTGCTAGAGATCGAACAGGGTGGTCTGGAAACACCATATATTTT. Translating it yields CSARDRTGWSGNTIYF.

The chain has TRBV4-2 and TRBJ2-3, with TRBD2 identical over 15 bases. J lost 3 bases, V lost 4 bases, and 2 bases had no gene match. CDR3 length equals 16 residues. Germline V gene sequence: CDR1 LGHNA, CDR2 YNFKEQ. The CDR3 nucleotides read TGTGCCAGCAGCCGGACTAGCGGGGGGGAAACAGATACGCAGTATTTT. Its protein product is CASSRTSGGETDTQYF.

This clonotype was detected ten times or more. The CDR3 DNA sequence: TGTGCCAGCAGTGCGGTAACAGGGGCAGTCGAGCAGTTCTTC. Encoded protein: CASSAVTGAVEQFF. The V and J genes are TRBV6-2 or TRBV6-3 and TRBJ2-1; 7 nucleotides match TRBD1. Trimming at V came to 5 bases and at J to 10 bases, leaving 11 bases not matched to a gene. Germline CDR1 reads MNHEY; CDR2 reads SVGEGT. The CDR3 totals 14 residues.

This clonotype was recorded at least ten times. The rearrangement joins TRBV6-5 to TRBJ2-1, with D perhaps matching TRBD1 (5 bases). The CDR3 consists of 16 residues. Trimming cost V 0 bases and J 5 bases, with 14 bases left between them. Germline V CDR1 and CDR2: MNHEY, SVGAGI. CDR3 residues: CASSYSSTAANNEQFF. The CDR3, as DNA: TGTGCCAGCAGTTACTCATCGACAGCCGCCAACAATGAGCAGTTCTTC.

The table lists this clonotype with a few counts. The CDR3, as DNA: TGTGCCAGCAGCTTAAACACGGGGGTACCCGCGCGGAGTGAAAAACTGTTTTTT. Translating gives CASSLNTGVPARSEKLFF. V gene TRBV7-2 combines with J gene TRBJ1-4; a weak D match, TRBD1 (5 bases). The length of the CDR3 is 18 residues. Germline lookup yields CDR1 SGHTA and CDR2 FQGNSA. V lost 2 bases and J lost 7, with 23 bases in between.

This clonotype occurred a few times. The J gene is TRBJ1-1, the V gene TRBV29-1, with a tentative D call TRBD1 (5 bases). V gave up 3 bases and J gave up 1 base, with 12 bases separating them. The CDR3 loop spans 14 amino acids. In germline, CDR1 is SQVTM, CDR2 ANQGSEA. CDR3 nucleotide sequence: TGCAGCGTTGATCCCAAGCAGGGGAACACTGAAGCTTTCTTT. This encodes CSVDPKQGNTEAFF. The full variable domain, in which reference TRBV29-1 and TRBJ1-1 provide the parts outside the CDR3, is SAVISQKPSRDICQRGTSLTIQCQVDSQVTMMFWYRQQPGQSLTLIATANQGSEATYESGFVIDKFPISRPNLTFSTLTVSNMSPEDSSIYLCSVDPKQGNTEAFFGQGTRLTVV.

Only a few counts were recorded for this clonotype. The chain recombines TRBV3-1 with TRBJ1-2, with D maybe TRBD1 (5 bases). Trimming took off 3 bases at V and 4 bases at J, with 12 bases between the two ends. In germline, CDR1 is LGHDT, CDR2 YNNKEL (reference sequence). This CDR3 has 14 residues. The CDR3 DNA is TGTGCCAGCAGCCACAATGACAGAATCTATGGCTACACCTTC. Translated: CASSHNDRIYGYTF.

This clonotype showed up many times. V is TRBV7-6 and J is TRBJ2-2; D gene ambiguous. Germline V gene sequence: CDR1 SGHVS, CDR2 FNYEAQ. The ends were cut back, 6 bases at V and 2 bases at J, with 4 bases in the middle. The CDR3 is made up of 12 amino acids. The CDR3 bases are TGTGCCAGCAGGATCAACACCGGGGAGCTGTTTTTT. Translation: CASRINTGELFF.

Only a few counts were recorded for this clonotype. This chain connects TRBV12-3 or TRBV12-4 to TRBJ2-5, with 7 bases aligning to TRBD1. Trimming took 6 bases from V and 7 from J; bases not matched to a gene: 8. The CDR3 contains 13 residues. The CDR3 is CASSPGQVGTQYF. CDR3 bases: TGTGCCAGCAGCCCCGGACAGGTTGGGACCCAGTACTTC.